One and the same sample provided the 19 T cell receptor beta chains below, sequenced in a study of beta chain features in type 1 diabetes. Whole-study results and caveats: Significant though moderate, a shortening of TCRB CDR3s appeared in all four CD4+ subsets of Type 1 diabetes patients.

Their target antigens are unknown. Isolated RNA was reverse transcribed in full, so expressed TCRB transcripts were sequenced. Measured with immunoSEQ multiplex PCR; TCRdb has only the in-frame clones, and not every one. The sample has fewer than 300,000 clones, over 20% seen once. Sequenced material: naive CD4+ T cells from blood. Source of these receptors: a woman between 40 and 50 years old with type 1 diabetes.

This clone was detected a few times. The gene calls are TRBV28 and TRBJ1-1; TRBD1 agrees at 7 bases. The germline CDR1 and CDR2 sequences are MDHEN and SYDVKM. CDR3 length: 14 amino acids. V was pared by 6 bases and J by 2 bases, with 6 bases of the junction left unmatched. The DNA for the CDR3 is TGTGCCAGCAGACCCGGACAGGCTAACACTGAAGCTTTCTTT. Protein sequence: CASRPGQANTEAFF.

This clone was seen a handful of times. The J gene is TRBJ1-1, the V gene TRBV27; D ambiguous. The germline V gene has CDR1 MNHEY and CDR2 SMNVEV (reference sequence). The CDR3 spans 17 residues. Trimming pared 8 bases from V and 0 bases from J, leaving 22 bases between. The CDR3 nucleotides are TGTGCCAGCGGATCCGGGATTGGGAGTCTCATGAACACTGAAGCTTTCTTT. Translated: CASGSGIGSLMNTEAFF.

The genes are TRBV19 and TRBJ2-2; TRBD1 is a possible D gene (6 bases). The CDR3 is 19 amino acids. The germline CDR1 and CDR2 sequences are LNHDA and SQIVND (reference sequence). Trimming took 6 bases from V and 0 from J, leaving 23 bases between them. CDR3 in amino acids: CASRTDSRIGQPNTGELFF. CDR3 sequence (DNA): TGTGCCAGTAGGACCGACAGCCGGATAGGACAGCCGAACACCGGGGAGCTGTTTTTT.

This clone was seen a handful of times. This chain links TRBV7-2 with TRBJ2-5; 10 bases align to TRBD2. CDR3 size: 12 residues. Germline V gene sequence: CDR1 SGHTA, CDR2 FQGNSA. V dropped 6 bases and J dropped 9; count of bases not matched to a gene: 4. CDR3 in DNA: TGTGCCAGCAGGGGGACTAGCGAGCCCCAGTACTTC. It is translated as CASRGTSEPQYF.

This clone was seen only a few times. The gene calls are TRBV6-5 and TRBJ1-2, with D maybe TRBD1 (5 bases). The V end was cut by 6 bases, the J end by 4 bases, with 12 bases between. CDR1 and CDR2 from the germline V gene are MNHEY and SVGAGI. The CDR3 has 13 residues. CDR3 sequence: CASSPQGFYGYTF. CDR3 DNA: TGTGCCAGCAGCCCTCAGGGATTCTATGGCTACACCTTC.

V usage is TRBV5-1 and J usage is TRBJ2-1; 14 positions match TRBD2. Losses at the gene ends were 4 bases for V and 5 bases for J; bases not matched to a gene: 5. The CDR3 sequence is 16 residues long. CDR1 and CDR2 (germline): SGHRS, YFSETQ. The CDR3 region is CASSTGLAGGNNEQFF. DNA of the CDR3: TGCGCCAGCAGCACCGGACTAGCGGGAGGAAACAATGAGCAGTTCTTC.

The V and J genes are TRBV9 and TRBJ2-5, with 15 bases matching TRBD2. Trimming took 4 bases from V and 5 from J; bases not matched to a gene: 9. The CDR3 contains 17 residues. The V gene's germline CDR1 is SGDLS and CDR2 YYNGEE. The CDR3 nucleotides are TGTGCCAGCAGCCCCGGGGGACTAGCGGGAGGAGTTGAGACCCAGTACTTC. Translated: CASSPGGLAGGVETQYF.

V and J are TRBV28 and TRBJ1-2; perhaps TRBD1 as D (5 bases). This CDR3 region has 12 residues. Per germline, CDR1 MDHEN and CDR2 SYDVKM. V lost 7 bases and J lost 5, with 11 bases in between. CDR3 coding DNA: TGTGCCAGCAAACAGGCAGGATATGGCTACACCTTC. This translates into CASKQAGYGYTF.

The chain couples TRBV4-2 to TRBJ1-2; D call uncertain. Per germline, CDR1 LGHNA and CDR2 YNFKEQ. CDR3 length equals 14 residues. The germline V and J ends were trimmed by 3 bases and 5 bases, with 13 bases remaining between them. The CDR3 sequence is CASSQPGGTYGYTF. The CDR3 coding sequence is TGTGCCAGCAGCCAGCCGGGAGGCACGTATGGCTACACCTTC.

This clone has a handful of counts. The chain links TRBV29-1 to TRBJ2-1; D might be TRBD2 (6 bases). V lost 5 bases to trimming and J lost 10 bases, with 15 bases between them. CDR1 SQVTM and CDR2 ANQGSEA come from the germline V gene. This CDR3 has 12 residues. The CDR3 DNA is TGCAGCGTTCATCCTGGGGGGATCGAGCAGTTCTTC. Translated: CSVHPGGIEQFF.

This chain joins TRBV7-2 and TRBJ2-5, with unresolved D. The CDR3 length is 13 residues. Germline V CDR1 and CDR2: SGHTA, FQGNSA. Trimming left V 5 bases short and J 2 bases short, with 9 bases between. CDR3 DNA: TGTGCCAGCAGCCGCGGAATTCAAGAGACCCAGTACTTC. This sequence encodes CASSRGIQETQYF.

The V and J genes are TRBV27 and TRBJ2-3, with a possible D match to TRBD1 (5 bases). Looked up from germline, CDR1 is MNHEY and CDR2 is SMNVEV (reference sequence). Trimming stripped 4 bases from V and 3 bases from J, with 11 bases between. This CDR3 is 14 amino acids long. The DNA for the CDR3 is TGTGCCAGCAGTTGGGGCGTTTCGACAGATACGCAGTATTTT. This encodes CASSWGVSTDTQYF.

This clone was observed a handful of times. This chain links TRBV30 with TRBJ1-1; 9 bases match TRBD1. The CDR3 covers 13 residues. Germline V gene sequence: CDR1 GTSNPN, CDR2 SVGIG (reference sequence). J lost 5 bases, V lost 4 bases, and 5 bases had no gene match. The CDR3 coding sequence is TGTGCCTGGATTCGGACAGGGGAGACTGAAGCTTTCTTT. As protein: CAWIRTGETEAFF.

A few counts support this clone. The V gene is TRBV4-3, the J gene TRBJ1-6, with D uncertain. The CDR3 spans 15 residues. Trimming removed 0 bases at V and 4 bases at J, with 7 bases between. Looked up from germline, CDR1 is LGHNA and CDR2 is YSLEER. The CDR3 nucleotides read TGCGCCAGCAGCCAAGATCGCGAGTATAATTCACCCCTCCACTTT. Translated: CASSQDREYNSPLHF.

The CDR3 coding sequence is TGCGCCAGCAGTACAGATCTAACCTACGAGCAGTACTTC. It specifies CASSTDLTYEQYF. The chain has TRBV5-1 and TRBJ2-7; D ambiguous. There are 13 residues in the CDR3. Per the germline V gene, CDR1 is SGHRS and CDR2 is YFSETQ. The V end lost 5 bases, the J end lost 2 bases, and 11 bases lay between the germline ends.

The J gene is TRBJ2-1, the V gene TRBV18; perhaps TRBD2 as D (6 bases). The CDR3 length is 15 residues. The germline CDR1 and CDR2 sequences are KGHSH and LQKENI. Trimming took 3 bases from V and 1 from J, leaving 10 bases between them. The CDR3 reads CASSPAAGSYNEQFF. CDR3 nucleotides: TGTGCCAGCTCACCGGCGGCGGGATCCTACAATGAGCAGTTCTTC.

The chain combines TRBV5-1 with TRBJ1-2; TRBD1 matches at 8 bases. The CDR3 extends over 15 amino acids. CDR1 is SGHRS and CDR2 is YFSETQ in the germline V gene. V lost 1 base, J lost 3 bases, and 5 bases stayed unmatched. DNA for the CDR3: TGCGCCAGCAGCTTGTGGGGACAGGACGACTATGGCTACACCTTC. Protein: CASSLWGQDDYGYTF.

The chain links TRBV4-1 to TRBJ2-7; TRBD1 agrees at 10 bases. J lost 0 bases, V lost 1 base, and 0 bases had no gene match. The CDR3 length is 15 residues. The germline V gene encodes CDR1 MGHRA and CDR2 YSYEKL. CDR3 sequence: CASSQGQGASYEQYF. DNA for the CDR3: TGCGCCAGCAGCCAAGGACAGGGGGCCTCCTACGAGCAGTACTTC.

This clone was found a few times. The chain is built from TRBV5-6 and TRBJ2-1; 8 bases line up with TRBD2. Trimming cost V 7 bases and J 0 bases; bases outside gene matches: 3. CDR1 and CDR2 from the germline V gene are SGHDT and YYEEEE. This CDR3 comprises 14 residues. The CDR3 is CASAGGDSYNEQFF. The CDR3 DNA is TGTGCCAGCGCCGGGGGGGACTCCTACAATGAGCAGTTCTTC.